These 22 T cell receptor beta chains were sequenced from one sample in a study of T cell repertoires in cytomegalovirus infection. No antigens are known for them. TCRdb processed the reads anew with MiXCR; each CDR3 protein has one entry. The data show around 900,000 distinct CDR3 sequences, roughly 30% seen once. Sequenced material: cultured CD8+ T cells from PBMCs, taken from culture after CMV antigen stimulation. The receptors stem from a human donor in good health (CMV status not recorded). Some clones in this sample may be carry-over from other donors' samples.

There are a few counts of this clonotype. The J gene is TRBJ1-5, the V gene TRBV28; a possible D gene is TRBD1 (6 bases). CDR1 is MDHEN and CDR2 is SYDVKM in the germline V gene. Deletions cut 6 bases from V and 2 bases from J, with 14 bases between. The CDR3 is 15 amino acids. The CDR3 is CASRRTAWGNQPQHF. CDR3 in DNA: TGTGCCAGCAGGAGGACAGCCTGGGGCAATCAGCCCCAGCATTTT.

This clonotype was counted a few times. This chain joins TRBV12-3 or TRBV12-4 and TRBJ2-5; 7 nucleotides match TRBD1. The trim removed 8 bases at V and 3 bases at J, leaving 12 bases unmatched. This CDR3 is built from 15 residues. CDR3 amino acids: CASGTDGQDEETQYF. DNA of the CDR3: TGTGCCAGCGGAACCGACGGACAGGACGAAGAGACCCAGTACTTC.

The chain carries TRBV7-4 and TRBJ1-1; D gene uncertain. The V and J ends lost 0 bases and 1 base respectively, with 15 bases between them. The germline gives CDR1 SGHVT, CDR2 SQSDAQ. The CDR3 sequence is 17 residues long. The chain's CDR3 is CASSLAPARPSNTEAFF. In nucleotides, the CDR3 is TGTGCCAGCAGCTTAGCCCCGGCCAGGCCATCGAACACTGAAGCTTTCTTT.

Many counts were recorded for this clonotype. V is TRBV6-1 and J is TRBJ2-7, with D perhaps assigned TRBD1 or TRBD2 (5 bases each). CDR1 is MNHNS, CDR2 SASEGT, per germline. Trimming shortened V by 0 bases and J by 4 bases, and 10 bases separated the two germline ends. The CDR3 spans 14 residues. The CDR3 coding sequence is TGTGCCAGCAGTGAAGCGGGGGTCCGGTACGAGCAGTACTTC. Translation gives CASSEAGVRYEQYF.

About this clonotype itself: One junction end disagrees with the germline gene, perhaps due to a read error. This sequence joins TRBV18 and TRBJ2-1; 9 bases map to TRBD2. Germline assignment: CDR1 KGHSH and CDR2 LQKENI. This CDR3 has 15 residues. The CDR3 DNA is TGTGCCAGCTCACCACGCGGGGGGGCCTACGATGAGCAGTTCTTC. It encodes CASSPRGGAYDEQFF.

J is TRBJ2-6 and V is TRBV19; D unresolved. CDR3 length: 14 residues. Trimming left V 2 bases short and J 1 base short, with 3 bases between. The germline gives CDR1 LNHDA, CDR2 SQIVND (reference sequence). CDR3 nucleotide sequence: TGTGCCAGTAGTATATATTCTGGGGCCAACGTCCTGACTTTC. This codes for CASSIYSGANVLTF.

This chain uses TRBV6-2 or TRBV6-3 with TRBJ2-1, with 9 positions matching TRBD1. V lost 2 bases and J lost 2; bases outside the gene matches: 4. The CDR3 is 16 amino acids. CDR1 is MNHEY and CDR2 is SVGEGT in the germline V gene. CDR3 loop: CASSYTGTGTYNEQFF. CDR3 coding DNA: TGTGCCAGCAGTTACACCGGGACAGGGACCTACAATGAGCAGTTCTTC.

Ten or more counts support this clonotype. V usage is TRBV7-9 and J usage is TRBJ2-1; D is undetermined. V gave up 5 bases and J gave up 6 bases, with 14 bases separating them. This CDR3 has 14 residues. Looked up from germline, CDR1 is SEHNR and CDR2 is FQNEAQ (reference sequence). The CDR3 protein is CASSPPTFPNEQFF. Written as DNA, the CDR3 is TGTGCCAGCAGCCCCCCGACCTTCCCCAATGAGCAGTTCTTC.

This clonotype came up many times. This chain connects TRBV7-8 to TRBJ2-1; D gene unclear. Germline lookup yields CDR1 SGHVS and CDR2 FQNEAQ. The V gene lost 7 bases and the J gene lost 2 bases, with 18 bases spanning the gap. The CDR3 is 16 residues long. The CDR3 DNA reads as TGTGCCAGCAACCTAGTGGGTCCCGACCCCTACAATGAGCAGTTCTTC. This codes for CASNLVGPDPYNEQFF.

Only a few counts were recorded for this clonotype. V is TRBV27 and J is TRBJ2-2, with D hard to call. Germline V gene lookup returns CDR1 MNHEY and CDR2 SMNVEV (reference sequence). CDR3 length equals 15 residues. The V end lost 2 bases, the J end lost 2 bases, and 9 bases lay between the germline ends. The CDR3 DNA is TGTGCCAGCAGTTTAGGTTTACTTAACACCGGGGAGCTGTTTTTT. Its protein product is CASSLGLLNTGELFF.

This clonotype was observed a handful of times. The V and J genes are TRBV6-1 and TRBJ1-1; D not resolved. The CDR3 covers 13 residues. V lost 7 bases, J lost 7 bases, and 16 bases lay in between. The germline CDR1 and CDR2 sequences are MNHNS and SASEGT. CDR3 nucleotide sequence: TGTGCCAGCATGCCACCACCAGCGGGTGAAGCTTTCTTT. This sequence encodes CASMPPPAGEAFF.

Only a few counts were recorded for this clonotype. The genes are TRBV10-3 and TRBJ2-2, with 8 bases identical to TRBD2. The CDR3 consists of 14 residues. With 11 bases clipped from V and 0 bases from J, the junction kept 5 bases outside the gene matches. Germline V gene lookup returns CDR1 ENHRY and CDR2 SYGVKD. Written as DNA, the CDR3 is TGTGCCGTCCGACTAGCGACGAACACCGGGGAGCTGTTTTTT. Translation gives CAVRLATNTGELFF.

There are a few counts of this clonotype. This chain joins TRBV19 and TRBJ2-2; 16 nucleotides agree with TRBD2. The CDR3 runs to 17 residues. V lost 10 bases to trimming and J lost 3 bases; unmatched junction nucleotides: 8. Germline CDR1 LNHDA, CDR2 SQIVND (reference sequence). The CDR3 here is CATEGLAGGHDTGELFF. CDR3 bases: TGTGCCACCGAGGGACTAGCGGGGGGGCATGACACCGGGGAGCTGTTTTTT.

This chain uses TRBV2 with TRBJ2-7; D not resolved. Germline V gene lookup returns CDR1 SNHLY and CDR2 FYNNEI. The ends were cut back, 3 bases at V and 0 bases at J, with 6 bases in the middle. The CDR3 extends over 13 amino acids. Here the CDR3 DNA reads TGTGCCAGCAGTGACCACGACTCCTACGAGCAGTACGTC. Encoded protein: CASSDHDSYEQYV.

At least ten counts were recorded for this clonotype. The chain links TRBV6-5 to TRBJ1-2; possibly TRBD1 for D (6 bases). CDR3 length: 13 amino acids. The germline V gene encodes CDR1 MNHEY and CDR2 SVGAGI. V was trimmed by 4 bases and J by 4 bases, leaving 10 bases between them. The CDR3, as DNA: TGTGCCAGCAGTTCCCTAGGGGGCTATGGCTACACCTTC. This sequence encodes CASSSLGGYGYTF.

This clonotype has just a few counts. The rearrangement links TRBV11-2 to TRBJ1-1; 7 bases line up with TRBD1. CDR3 length equals 14 residues. V lost 2 bases, J lost 9 bases, and 9 bases stayed unmatched. Germline V gene data show CDR1 as SGHAT and CDR2 as FQNNGV. CDR3 nucleotides: TGTGCCAGCAGCTTAATCCCCAGGGGGGGTCAAGCTTTCTTT. Residues: CASSLIPRGGQAFF.

The table lists this clonotype with a few counts. This chain uses TRBV5-1 with TRBJ2-7, with D perhaps TRBD1 (6 bases). Between the trimmed V and J ends, which lost 0 bases and 3 bases, there was a span of 10 bases. Germline V lookup: CDR1 SGHRS, CDR2 YFSETQ. The CDR3 spans 14 residues. CDR3 bases: TGCGCCAGCAGCTTGGAGGCAGGGGACTACGAGCAGTACTTC. It specifies CASSLEAGDYEQYF.

Comment on this clonotype: With a much larger clone just one base away, this may be a read error. This chain links TRBV7-8 with TRBJ2-5; TRBD2 matches at 7 bases. CDR1 is SGHVS and CDR2 is FQNEAQ in the germline V gene. V lost 3 bases to trimming and J lost 9 bases; unmatched junction nucleotides: 16. This CDR3 region has 16 residues. CDR3 region: CASSFETSLITAAQYF. In nucleotides, the CDR3 is TGTGCCAGCAGCTTTGAGACTAGCCTCATTACAGCGGCCCAGTACTTC.

CDR3 sequence (DNA): TGTGCCAGCAGCTTGGGCCTGTCAACCTATGGCTACACCTTC. This codes for CASSLGLSTYGYTF. The chain combines TRBV7-6 with TRBJ1-2; no definite D call. CDR3 size: 14 residues. Germline lookup yields CDR1 SGHVS and CDR2 FNYEAQ. V was trimmed by 3 bases and J by 4 bases, leaving 12 bases between them.

There are a few counts of this clonotype. CDR3 sequence: CASSSLLETGEQFF. For the CDR3, the DNA is TGTGCCAGCAGCTCATTACTAGAAACCGGTGAGCAGTTCTTC. This chain links TRBV7-8 with TRBJ2-1, with D perhaps matching TRBD2 (5 bases). The germline V gene encodes CDR1 SGHVS and CDR2 FQNEAQ. V was trimmed by 4 bases and J by 9 bases, leaving 16 bases between them. CDR3 length equals 14 residues.

This clonotype turned up a few times. The V call is TRBV12-3 or TRBV12-4, the J call TRBJ2-1; tentatively, D is TRBD1 or TRBD2 (5 bases each). Trimming shortened V by 5 bases and J by 15 bases, and 17 bases separated the two germline ends. CDR3 size: 12 residues. The CDR3 nucleotides read TGTGCCAGCAGTCCCGGGACCCAGTACAGGTTCTTC. Its translation is CASSPGTQYRFF.

This clonotype was observed a handful of times. This rearrangement joins TRBV27 to TRBJ2-2; possibly TRBD2 for D (6 bases). The CDR3 contains 18 residues. Trimming removed 1 base from V and 7 bases from J, with 22 bases in between. The germline CDR1 and CDR2 sequences are MNHEY and SMNVEV (reference sequence). CDR3 DNA: TGTGCCAGCAGTTTATATAGCGCGGGGATCCCCTCCGGCGGGGAGCTGTTTTTT. Translating it yields CASSLYSAGIPSGGELFF.